The sequence of this T cell receptor beta chain was determined in a study of blood T cell repertoires in COVID-19. Methods used by the authors: Amplification with reference gene primers provided the estimates of nucleated cell counts. Libraries were prepared by immunoSEQ multiplex PCR; TCRdb keeps only in-frame clonotypes and omits some of them. V, J and clone size are those of that table, while D and trimming were read from the DNA. This table holds some 11,000 clones, roughly two thirds found once. The CDR3 has 14 amino acids. Losses at the gene ends were 5 bases for V and 8 bases for J; bases not matched to a gene: 5. Germline CDR1 MNHEY, CDR2 SVGAGI.

The chain joins TRBV6-5 to TRBJ1-4; TRBD1 matches 10 bases. The receptor was isolated from a human donor in a cohort sampled during active COVID-19. The sequencing sample was made of peripheral blood. The chain's CDR3 is CASSPGQGYEKLFF. The CDR3 bases are TGTGCCAGCAGTCCGGGACAGGGGTACGAAAAACTGTTTTTT.